The TCR beta chain under discussion was sequenced for a study of blood T cell repertoires in COVID-19. Overall study context: The study drew acute and convalescent COVID-19 samples from the United States, Italy and Spain. Nucleic acid was either cDNA or gDNA, and it came from T cells, B-cell-depleted T cells, or PBMCs.

The CDR3 has 17 amino acids. CDR1 is KGHSH and CDR2 is LQKENI in the germline V gene. V was trimmed by 1 base and J by 1 base, leaving 17 bases between them. Original data processing: Reference gene primer amplification gave nucleated cell count estimates. The method was immunoSEQ multiplex PCR; TCRdb's version includes in-frame clones alone and lacks a portion of them. V and J calls and clone size are as listed in that table; D and trimming were resolved from the DNA. The repertoire includes about 34,000 clones, approximately 77% of them detected once, and approximately 16% sits in the top ten. Sample: peripheral blood. The rearrangement uses TRBV18 and TRBJ2-7, with D perhaps TRBD1 (6 bases). This clonotype was sampled from a human donor in a cohort sampled during active COVID-19. Here the CDR3 reads CASSPQPRGHPSYEQYF. The DNA of the CDR3 is TGTGCCAGCTCACCACAACCCAGGGGCCATCCTTCCTACGAGCAGTACTTC.